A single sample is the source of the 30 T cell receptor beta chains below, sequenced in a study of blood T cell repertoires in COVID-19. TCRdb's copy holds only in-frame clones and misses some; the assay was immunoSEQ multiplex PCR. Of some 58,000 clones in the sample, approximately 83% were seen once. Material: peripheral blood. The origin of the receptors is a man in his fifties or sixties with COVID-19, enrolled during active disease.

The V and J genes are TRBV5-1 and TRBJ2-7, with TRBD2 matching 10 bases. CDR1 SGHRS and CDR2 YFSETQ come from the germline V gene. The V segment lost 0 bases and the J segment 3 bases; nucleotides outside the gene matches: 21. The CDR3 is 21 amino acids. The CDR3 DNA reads TGCGCCAGCAGCTTGGCCTGGGCTAGCGGGAGAGGAGGTCTAATCGACTACGAGCAGTACTTC. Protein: CASSLAWASGRGGLIDYEQYF.

The CDR3 nucleotides read TGTGCCAGGAGGGGGCGTTACTACGAGCAGTACTTC. This encodes CARRGRYYEQYF. The chain links TRBV6-5 to TRBJ2-7, with 7 positions matching TRBD1. Unmatched junction bases numbered 5, after V lost 9 bases and J lost 3 bases. Germline CDR1 is MNHEY and CDR2 is SVGAGI. CDR3 size: 12 residues.

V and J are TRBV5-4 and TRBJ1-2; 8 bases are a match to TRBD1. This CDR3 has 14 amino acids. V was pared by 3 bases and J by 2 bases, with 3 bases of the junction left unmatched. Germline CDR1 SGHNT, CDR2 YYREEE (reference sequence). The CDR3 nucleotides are TGTGCCAGCAGCTGGGACAGGCAGAACTATGGCTACACCTTC. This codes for CASSWDRQNYGYTF.

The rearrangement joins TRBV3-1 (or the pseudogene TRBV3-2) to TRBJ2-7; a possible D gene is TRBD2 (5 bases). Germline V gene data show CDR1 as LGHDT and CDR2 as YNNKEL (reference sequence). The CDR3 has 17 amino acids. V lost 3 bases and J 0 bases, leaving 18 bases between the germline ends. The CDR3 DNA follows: TGTGCCAGCAGCCATGCCCCCGGCGGAGGAACCTCCTACGAGCAGTACTTC. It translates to CASSHAPGGGTSYEQYF.

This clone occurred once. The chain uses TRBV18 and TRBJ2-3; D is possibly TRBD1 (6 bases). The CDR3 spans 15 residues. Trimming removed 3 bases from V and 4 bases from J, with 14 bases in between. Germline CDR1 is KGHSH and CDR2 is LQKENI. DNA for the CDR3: TGTGCCAGCTCACCCGGGACATCTCAGGCAGATACGCAGTATTTT. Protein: CASSPGTSQADTQYF. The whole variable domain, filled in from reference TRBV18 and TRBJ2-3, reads NAGVMQNPRHLVRRRGQEARLRCSPMKGHSHVYWYRQLPEEGLKFMVYLQKENIIDESGMPKERFSAEFPKEGPSILRIQQVVRGDSAAYFCASSPGTSQADTQYFGPGTRLTVL.

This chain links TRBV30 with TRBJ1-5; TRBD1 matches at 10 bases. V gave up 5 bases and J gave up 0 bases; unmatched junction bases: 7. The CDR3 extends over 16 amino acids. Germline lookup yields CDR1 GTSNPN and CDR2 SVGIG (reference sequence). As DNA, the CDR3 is TGTGCCTGGGGGACAGGGGAGTTACTTAGCAATCAGCCCCAGCATTTT. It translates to CAWGTGELLSNQPQHF.

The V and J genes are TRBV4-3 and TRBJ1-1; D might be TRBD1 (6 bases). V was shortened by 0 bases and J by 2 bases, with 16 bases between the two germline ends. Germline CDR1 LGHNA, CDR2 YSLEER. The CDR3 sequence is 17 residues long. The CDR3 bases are TGCGCCAGCAGCCAAGAGGGGAGCAGGGGCGCTAACACTGAAGCTTTCTTT. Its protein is CASSQEGSRGANTEAFF.

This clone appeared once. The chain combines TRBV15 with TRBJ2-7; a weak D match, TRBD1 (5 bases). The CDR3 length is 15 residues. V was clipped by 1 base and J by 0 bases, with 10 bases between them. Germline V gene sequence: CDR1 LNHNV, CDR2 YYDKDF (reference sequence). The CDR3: CATSRGAQDSYEQYF. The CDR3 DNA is TGTGCCACCAGCAGAGGAGCACAGGACTCCTACGAGCAGTACTTC. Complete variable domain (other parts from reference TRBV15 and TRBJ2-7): DAMVIQNPRYQVTQFGKPVTLSCSQTLNHNVMYWYQQKSSQAPKLLFHYYDKDFNNEADTPDNFQSRRPNTSFCFLDIRSPGLGDTAMYLCATSRGAQDSYEQYFGPGTRLTVT.

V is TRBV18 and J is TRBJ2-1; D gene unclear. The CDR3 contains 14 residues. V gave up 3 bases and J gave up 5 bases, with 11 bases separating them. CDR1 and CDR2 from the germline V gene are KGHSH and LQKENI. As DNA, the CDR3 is TGTGCCAGCTCACCTTCCCCGCGGCACAATGAGCAGTTCTTC. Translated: CASSPSPRHNEQFF.

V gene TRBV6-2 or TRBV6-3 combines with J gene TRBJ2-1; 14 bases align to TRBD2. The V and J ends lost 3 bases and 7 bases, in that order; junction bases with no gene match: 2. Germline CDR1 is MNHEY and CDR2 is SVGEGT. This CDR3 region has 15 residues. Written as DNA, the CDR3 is TGTGCCAGCAGTTATAGACTAGCGGGAGGGAATGAGCAGTTCTTC. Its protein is CASSYRLAGGNEQFF.

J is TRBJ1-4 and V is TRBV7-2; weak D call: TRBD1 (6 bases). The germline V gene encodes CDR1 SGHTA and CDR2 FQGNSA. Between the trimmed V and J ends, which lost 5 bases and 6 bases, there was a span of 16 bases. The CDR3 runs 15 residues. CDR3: CASSPRSGGDEKLFF. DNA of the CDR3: TGTGCCAGCAGCCCTCGCAGCGGGGGCGATGAAAAACTGTTTTTT.

The CDR3 spells CASSRGRMNTEAFF. CDR3 nucleotides: TGTGCCAGCAGCCGAGGGAGAATGAACACTGAAGCTTTCTTT. The V call is TRBV7-8, the J call TRBJ1-1, with no clear D. V lost 5 bases to trimming and J lost 0 bases, with 10 bases between them. Germline CDR1 and CDR2: SGHVS and FQNEAQ. There are 14 residues in the CDR3. The whole variable domain, remainder taken from reference TRBV7-8 and TRBJ1-1, is GAGVSQSPRYKVAKRGQDVALRCDPISGHVSLFWYQQALGQGPEFLTYFQNEAQLDKSGLPSDRFFAERPEGSVSTLKIQRTQQEDSAVYLCASSRGRMNTEAFFGQGTRLTVV.

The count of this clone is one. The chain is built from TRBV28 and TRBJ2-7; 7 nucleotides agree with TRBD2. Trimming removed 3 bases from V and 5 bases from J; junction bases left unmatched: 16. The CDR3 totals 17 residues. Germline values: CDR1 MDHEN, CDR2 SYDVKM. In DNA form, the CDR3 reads TGTGCCAGCAGTTTTGAAGAGGGAGGGCCGATGGGCGACGAGCAGTACTTC. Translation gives CASSFEEGGPMGDEQYF.

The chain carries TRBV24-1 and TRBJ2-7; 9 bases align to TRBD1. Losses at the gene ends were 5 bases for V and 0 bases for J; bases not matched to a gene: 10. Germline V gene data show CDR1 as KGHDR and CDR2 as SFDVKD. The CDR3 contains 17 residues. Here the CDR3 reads CATSASGQGTSSYEQYF. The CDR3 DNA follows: TGTGCCACCAGTGCCTCAGGACAGGGGACAAGCTCCTACGAGCAGTACTTC.

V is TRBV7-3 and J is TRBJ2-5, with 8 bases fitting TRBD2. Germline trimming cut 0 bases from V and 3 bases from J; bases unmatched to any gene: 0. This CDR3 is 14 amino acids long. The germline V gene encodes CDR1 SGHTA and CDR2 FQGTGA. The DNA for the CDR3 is TGTGCCAGCAGCTTAACAGCGGGAGAAGAGACCCAGTACTTC. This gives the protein CASSLTAGEETQYF.

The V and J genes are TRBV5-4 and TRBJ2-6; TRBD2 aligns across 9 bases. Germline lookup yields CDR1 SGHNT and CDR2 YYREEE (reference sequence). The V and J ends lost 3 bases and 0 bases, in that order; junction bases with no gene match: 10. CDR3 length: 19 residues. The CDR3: CASSSLAGKGGSGANVLTF. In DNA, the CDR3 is TGTGCCAGCAGCTCTCTAGCGGGAAAAGGAGGCTCTGGGGCCAACGTCCTGACTTTC.

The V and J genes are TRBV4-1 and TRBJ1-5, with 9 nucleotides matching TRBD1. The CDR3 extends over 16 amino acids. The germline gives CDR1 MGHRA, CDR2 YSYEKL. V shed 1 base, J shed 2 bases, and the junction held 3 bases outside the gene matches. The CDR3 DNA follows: TGCGCCAGCAGCCAAGGACAGGGGGTCCGCAATCAGCCCCAGCATTTT. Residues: CASSQGQGVRNQPQHF.

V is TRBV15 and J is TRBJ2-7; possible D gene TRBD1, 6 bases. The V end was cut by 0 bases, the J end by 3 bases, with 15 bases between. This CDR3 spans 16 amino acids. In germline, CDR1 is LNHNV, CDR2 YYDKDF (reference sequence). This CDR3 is CATSRESTRGGYEQYF. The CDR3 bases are TGTGCCACCAGCAGAGAGTCCACGAGAGGGGGCTACGAGCAGTACTTC.

In DNA form, the CDR3 reads TGCGCCAGCAGCTTCGTGGCGGGAGTTCCAGATACGCAGTATTTT. Its translation is CASSFVAGVPDTQYF. The J gene is TRBJ2-3, the V gene TRBV5-1; 7 bases are a match to TRBD2. V lost 2 bases and J lost 4; bases outside the gene matches: 7. The length of the CDR3 is 15 residues. Germline assignment: CDR1 SGHRS and CDR2 YFSETQ.

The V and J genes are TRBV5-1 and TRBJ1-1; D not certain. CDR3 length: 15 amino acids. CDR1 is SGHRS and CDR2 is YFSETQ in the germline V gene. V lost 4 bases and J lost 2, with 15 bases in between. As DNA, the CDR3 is TGCGCCAGCAGCCCCTTGACGGGTTACAACACTGAAGCTTTCTTT. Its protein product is CASSPLTGYNTEAFF.

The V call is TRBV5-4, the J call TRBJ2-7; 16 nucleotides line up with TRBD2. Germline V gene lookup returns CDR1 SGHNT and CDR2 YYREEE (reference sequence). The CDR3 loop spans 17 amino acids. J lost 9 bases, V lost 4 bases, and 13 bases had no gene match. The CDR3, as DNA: TGTGCCAGCAGCCCGGGCCCCGGGACTAGCGGGAGGGGAGGGCAGTACTTC. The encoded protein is CASSPGPGTSGRGGQYF.

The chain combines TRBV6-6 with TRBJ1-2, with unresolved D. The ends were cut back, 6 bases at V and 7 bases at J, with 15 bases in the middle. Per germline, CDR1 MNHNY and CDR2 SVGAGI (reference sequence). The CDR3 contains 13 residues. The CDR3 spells CASSPSGPSGYTF. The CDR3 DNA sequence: TGTGCCAGCAGCCCGAGTGGGCCCTCTGGCTACACCTTC.

The CDR3 spells CASMDSRYEQYF. DNA for the CDR3: TGTGCCAGCATGGACTCGCGGTACGAGCAGTACTTC. The chain combines TRBV2 with TRBJ2-7, with TRBD2 as a possible D gene (5 bases). This CDR3 is 12 amino acids long. The germline V gene encodes CDR1 SNHLY and CDR2 FYNNEI. The V end was cut by 7 bases, the J end by 4 bases, with 11 bases between.

The CDR3 sequence is CASLKTGQERSYTF. The CDR3 DNA reads as TGTGCCAGCCTTAAGACCGGACAGGAGCGGAGCTACACCTTC. This chain connects TRBV6-5 to TRBJ1-2, with TRBD1 matching over 7 bases. V gave up 8 bases and J gave up 9 bases; unmatched junction bases: 15. CDR3 length equals 14 residues. Looked up from germline, CDR1 is MNHEY and CDR2 is SVGAGI.

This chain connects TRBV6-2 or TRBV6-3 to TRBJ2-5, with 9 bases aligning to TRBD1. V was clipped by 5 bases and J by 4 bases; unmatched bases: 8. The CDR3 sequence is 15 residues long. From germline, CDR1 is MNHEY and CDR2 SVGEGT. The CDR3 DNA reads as TGTGCCAGCAGTAAACAGGGGGCTTTGATAGAGACCCAGTACTTC. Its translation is CASSKQGALIETQYF.

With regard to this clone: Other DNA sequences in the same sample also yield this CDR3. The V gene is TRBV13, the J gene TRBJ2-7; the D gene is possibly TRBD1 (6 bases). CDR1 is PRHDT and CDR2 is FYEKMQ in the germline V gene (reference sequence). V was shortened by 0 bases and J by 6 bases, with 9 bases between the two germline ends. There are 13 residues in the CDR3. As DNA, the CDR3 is TGTGCCAGCAGCTTAGGGGGCAGGGGCGAGCAGTACTTC. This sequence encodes CASSLGGRGEQYF.

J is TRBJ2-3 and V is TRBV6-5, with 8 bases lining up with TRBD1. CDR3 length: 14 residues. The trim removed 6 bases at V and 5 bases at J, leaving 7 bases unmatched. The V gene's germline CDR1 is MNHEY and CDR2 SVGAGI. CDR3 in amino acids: CASSRGGTGDTQYF. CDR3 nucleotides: TGTGCCAGCAGCCGAGGAGGGACAGGAGATACGCAGTATTTT.

The CDR3 DNA sequence: TGTGCCAGTAGTATAAAAGGGGTCGGTTTTCAGCCCCAGCATTTT. It encodes CASSIKGVGFQPQHF. The chain is built from TRBV19 and TRBJ1-5; D possibly corresponds to TRBD1 (5 bases). Between the trimmed V and J ends, which lost 2 bases and 6 bases, there was a span of 14 bases. CDR3 length: 15 amino acids. Per the germline V gene, CDR1 is LNHDA and CDR2 is SQIVND (reference sequence).

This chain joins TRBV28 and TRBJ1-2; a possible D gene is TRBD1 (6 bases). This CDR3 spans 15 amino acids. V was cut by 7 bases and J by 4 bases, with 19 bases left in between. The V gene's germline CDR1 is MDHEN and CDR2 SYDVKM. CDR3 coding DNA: TGTGCCAGCAACAAAAATGGGGGCCTAGGCTATGGCTACACCTTC. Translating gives CASNKNGGLGYGYTF.

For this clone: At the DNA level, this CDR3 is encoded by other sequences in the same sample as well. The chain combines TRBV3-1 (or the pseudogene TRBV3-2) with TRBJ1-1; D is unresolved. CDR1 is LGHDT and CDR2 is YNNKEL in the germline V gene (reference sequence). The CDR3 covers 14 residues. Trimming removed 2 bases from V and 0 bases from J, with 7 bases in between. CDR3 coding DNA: TGTGCCAGCAGCCAACGTACTTTGAACACTGAAGCTTTCTTT. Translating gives CASSQRTLNTEAFF.